This is a list of T cell receptor beta chains from one sample in a study of T cells after yellow fever vaccination. Via MiXCR, TCRdb re-called the 5' RACE reads, giving one row per CDR3 protein. The sample consists of about 63,000 distinct CDR3 sequences, around 7.4% of them appearing once. The sequencing used CD8+ T cells sorted from PBMCs, collected 15 days after the yellow fever booster vaccination. Receptor source: a man aged 25-45 years who received the YFV17D yellow fever vaccine. Each CDR3 is given with its conserved first and last residue. Each record gives: clone size, J gene, D gene, V gene, CDR3 DNA, CDR3 protein. The D gene is left open where the match is weak. Expanded clones are given a class, and other clones once, few, many or no size at all.

clone_size: many; j_call: TRBJ1-1; d_call: TRBD1; v_call: TRBV19; cdr3_nt: TGTGCCAGTAGTATCTCCACGACAGGGTGGAACACTGAAGCTTTCTTT; cdr3_aa: CASSISTTGWNTEAFF
clone_size: many; j_call: TRBJ2-6; d_call: .; v_call: TRBV7-6; cdr3_nt: TGTGCCAGCAGCTTAGTAACTGGGAATGGGGCCAACGTCCTGACTTTC; cdr3_aa: CASSLVTGNGANVLTF
clone_size: many; j_call: TRBJ2-7; d_call: .; v_call: TRBV19; cdr3_nt: TGTGCCACCTCACCGGGACAAACCCCCTACGAGCAGTACTTC; cdr3_aa: CATSPGQTPYEQYF
clone_size: few; j_call: TRBJ1-1; d_call: .; v_call: TRBV20-1; cdr3_nt: TGCAGTGCTAGACGGGACGGGAGCACTGAAGCTTTCTTT; cdr3_aa: CSARRDGSTEAFF
clone_size: many; j_call: TRBJ2-7; d_call: .; v_call: TRBV6-1; cdr3_nt: TGTGCCAGCAGCACCGGGAGAGCCTACGAGCAGTACTTC; cdr3_aa: CASSTGRAYEQYF
clone_size: many; j_call: TRBJ2-1; d_call: .; v_call: TRBV27; cdr3_nt: TGTGCCAGCAGTTTCCATCGCGGCTCCTACAATGAGCAGTTCTTC; cdr3_aa: CASSFHRGSYNEQFF
clone_size: many; j_call: TRBJ2-3; d_call: TRBD2; v_call: TRBV5-1; cdr3_nt: TGCGCCAGCTCGGCCAGCGGGGAGAATACGCAGTATTTT; cdr3_aa: CASSASGENTQYF
clone_size: many; j_call: TRBJ2-1; d_call: .; v_call: TRBV27; cdr3_nt: TGTGCCAGCAGTTACTCATACTACAATGAGCAGTTCTTC; cdr3_aa: CASSYSYYNEQFF
clone_size: many; j_call: TRBJ2-1; d_call: TRBD2; v_call: TRBV28; cdr3_nt: TGTGCCAGCCGCAGACTAGCGGGAGGTTTCTACAATGAGCAGTTCTTC; cdr3_aa: CASRRLAGGFYNEQFF
clone_size: many; j_call: TRBJ1-6; d_call: TRBD1; v_call: TRBV6-7; cdr3_nt: TGTGCCAGCCGGACAGGAGTGAGCGCACCCCTCCACTTT; cdr3_aa: CASRTGVSAPLHF
clone_size: many; j_call: TRBJ2-5; d_call: .; v_call: TRBV10-3; cdr3_nt: TGTGCCATCAGTGGCGGGTACGGAGAGACCCAGTACTTC; cdr3_aa: CAISGGYGETQYF
clone_size: many; j_call: TRBJ2-7; d_call: .; v_call: TRBV4-2; cdr3_nt: TGTGCCAGCAAGTCTGGCTACGAGCAGTACTTC; cdr3_aa: CASKSGYEQYF
clone_size: many; j_call: TRBJ2-3; d_call: TRBD2; v_call: TRBV5-1; cdr3_nt: TGCGCCAGCAGCACAACGGGACTAGCGGACACAGATACGCAGTATTTT; cdr3_aa: CASSTTGLADTDTQYF
clone_size: .; j_call: TRBJ2-7; d_call: .; v_call: TRBV4-3; cdr3_nt: TGCGCCAGCAGCCAAGAAGGATCAGGGTCAACCTACGAGCAGTACTTC; cdr3_aa: CASSQEGSGSTYEQYF
clone_size: many; j_call: TRBJ2-3; d_call: TRBD2; v_call: TRBV20-1; cdr3_nt: TGCAGTGCCGCATCAGCGGGAGGGCCAGATACGCAGTATTTT; cdr3_aa: CSAASAGGPDTQYF
clone_size: many; j_call: TRBJ2-5; d_call: .; v_call: TRBV5-1; cdr3_nt: TGCGCCAGCAGCCCGGGGACCAACCAAGAGACCCAGTACTTC; cdr3_aa: CASSPGTNQETQYF
clone_size: many; j_call: TRBJ1-1; d_call: .; v_call: TRBV18; cdr3_nt: TGTGCCAGCTCACCAACTAACGATTGGGCAGGGCTTTTCTTT; cdr3_aa: CASSPTNDWAGLFF
clone_size: many; j_call: TRBJ2-1; d_call: .; v_call: TRBV6-1; cdr3_nt: TGTGCCAGCAGTGTCAGATACAATGAGCAGTTCTTC; cdr3_aa: CASSVRYNEQFF
clone_size: many; j_call: TRBJ2-5; d_call: TRBD1; v_call: TRBV3-1; cdr3_nt: TGTGCCAGCAGCCAATACAGGGGTCACGAGTACCAAGAGACCCAGTACTTC; cdr3_aa: CASSQYRGHEYQETQYF
clone_size: many; j_call: TRBJ2-7; d_call: .; v_call: TRBV27; cdr3_nt: TGTGCCAGCAGTTTGCAACCAGGGGTCTACGAGCAGTACTTC; cdr3_aa: CASSLQPGVYEQYF
clone_size: many; j_call: TRBJ2-7; d_call: TRBD2; v_call: TRBV29-1; cdr3_nt: TGCAGCGTCGGGGGGGAACAGTTCTACGAGCAGTACTTC; cdr3_aa: CSVGGEQFYEQYF
clone_size: .; j_call: TRBJ2-1; d_call: .; v_call: TRBV12-3/TRBV12-4; cdr3_nt: TGTGCCAGCTCGAGACAAAGGTGGGATGAGCAGTTCTTC; cdr3_aa: CASSRQRWDEQFF
clone_size: many; j_call: TRBJ2-1; d_call: .; v_call: TRBV12-3/TRBV12-4; cdr3_nt: TGTGCCAGCAGTTCCCTACTTTACAATGAGCAGTTCTTC; cdr3_aa: CASSSLLYNEQFF
clone_size: many; j_call: TRBJ1-2; d_call: .; v_call: TRBV7-9; cdr3_nt: TGTGCCAGCAGCTTAGCAGGGGCAGCAGCTAACTATGGCTACACCTTC; cdr3_aa: CASSLAGAAANYGYTF
clone_size: many; j_call: TRBJ2-3; d_call: .; v_call: TRBV6-5; cdr3_nt: TGTGCCAGCAGTTACTCGCAGGGACTGGGGTACTCAGATACGCAGTATTTT; cdr3_aa: CASSYSQGLGYSDTQYF
clone_size: many; j_call: TRBJ2-2; d_call: TRBD2; v_call: TRBV7-2; cdr3_nt: TGTGCCAGCAGCCCGCTAGCGGGAGGCACCGGGGAGCTGTTTTTT; cdr3_aa: CASSPLAGGTGELFF
clone_size: many; j_call: TRBJ1-1; d_call: .; v_call: TRBV7-8; cdr3_nt: TGTGCCAGCAGCTTAGTTTGGGGATCAAACACTGAAGCTTTCTTT; cdr3_aa: CASSLVWGSNTEAFF